Given below is one T cell receptor beta chain in context. This CDR3 spans 13 amino acids. The V and J ends lost 7 bases and 4 bases respectively, with 13 bases between them. Per the germline V gene, CDR1 is SNHLY and CDR2 is FYNNEI. This entry is derived from a study of blood T cell repertoires in COVID-19. Measured with immunoSEQ multiplex PCR; TCRdb has only the in-frame clones, and not every one. Among some 290,000 clones listed, 85% to 95% were seen once. The rearrangement joins TRBV2 to TRBJ2-5; D is perhaps TRBD1 (8 bases). Sample: PBMCs or T cells enriched from blood (not recorded which). This TCR derives from a woman in her thirties who had been exposed to COVID-19. This chain's CDR3 is CASMTGEGETQYF. The CDR3 nucleotides read TGTGCCAGCATGACAGGGGAGGGAGAGACCCAGTACTTC. Drawing the rest from reference TRBV2 and TRBJ2-5, the complete variable domain is EPEVTQTPSHQVTQMGQEVILRCVPISNHLYFYWYRQILGQKVEFLVSFYNNEISEKSEIFDDQFSVERPDGSNFTLKIRSTKLEDSAMYFCASMTGEGETQYFGPGTRLLVL.